This is a list of T cell receptor beta chains from one sample in a study of technical replicates of blood from a handful of donors. TCRdb's table, derived via immunoSEQ multiplex PCR, lists solely in-frame clones and lacks some. This repertoire shows some 99,000 clones, roughly 96% found once; its top ten account for 0.2% to 0.25%. Specimen: T cells isolated from PBMCs. These receptors all come from a human donor in good health. CDR3s include the opening cysteine and the closing phenylalanine or tryptophan. The order of the fields is V gene, clone size, D gene, J gene, CDR3 protein, CDR3 DNA. The D gene is left open where the match is weak. Some rows have no size entry. The others give once, few or many, or a class for an expanded clone.

>TRBV7-3|NA|TRBD2|TRBJ2-7
CASSVFSGGLYEQYF
TGTGCCAGCAGCGTCTTTAGCGGGGGGCTCTACGAGCAGTACTTC
>TRBV5-6|NA|NA|TRBJ1-6
CASRRGLGGNSPLHF
TGTGCCAGCCGAAGGGGACTGGGGGGAAATTCACCCCTCCACTTT
>TRBV5-1|NA|NA|TRBJ2-7
CASSLGVVRGDEQYF
TGCGCCAGCAGCTTGGGCGTCGTTAGAGGAGACGAGCAGTACTTC
>TRBV5-1|NA|TRBD2|TRBJ2-3
CASSLDSGVSTDTQYF
TGCGCCAGCAGCCTCGATAGCGGGGTTAGCACAGATACGCAGTATTTT
>TRBV19|NA|TRBD1|TRBJ1-2
CASSPDRGAPNYGYTF
TGTGCCAGTAGTCCGGACAGGGGAGCCCCTAACTATGGCTACACCTTC
>TRBV6-5|NA|TRBD1|TRBJ2-1
CASSYRQGGEQFF
TGTGCCAGCAGTTATAGACAGGGCGGTGAGCAGTTCTTC
>TRBV9|once|NA|TRBJ1-3
CASSAAASSANSGNTIYF
TGTGCCAGCAGCGCAGCGGCGTCCAGCGCTAACTCTGGAAACACCATATATTTT
>TRBV5-6|NA|NA|TRBJ2-7
CASSYFVGGSYEQYF
TGTGCCAGCAGCTACTTTGTCGGGGGTAGCTACGAGCAGTACTTC
>TRBV27|NA|NA|TRBJ1-1
CASSLIGQRYMNTEAFF
TGTGCCAGCAGTTTAATTGGACAGCGGTACATGAACACTGAAGCTTTCTTT
>TRBV6-6|once|NA|TRBJ2-1
CATSESPYNEQFF
TGTGCCACCTCTGAGAGTCCCTACAATGAGCAGTTCTTC
>TRBV28|NA|TRBD1|TRBJ1-1
CASSLPDRENTEAFF
TGTGCCAGCAGTTTACCCGACAGGGAGAACACTGAAGCTTTCTTT
>TRBV4-1|NA|NA|TRBJ2-7
CASSQDPIGTGASYEQYF
TGCGCCAGCAGCCAAGATCCCATAGGGACTGGGGCCTCCTACGAGCAGTACTTC
>TRBV15|NA|TRBD2|TRBJ2-3
CATSRGGGGTDTQYF
TGTGCCACCAGCAGAGGCGGGGGAGGCACAGATACGCAGTATTTT
>TRBV4-1|NA|NA|TRBJ2-1
CASSQRLAVDYNEQFF
TGCGCCAGCAGCCAACGTTTAGCGGTTGACTACAATGAGCAGTTCTTC
>TRBV5-4|NA|TRBD2|TRBJ2-7
CASSLLTSGSLYEQYF
TGTGCCAGCAGCTTGCTGACTAGCGGGAGCCTCTACGAGCAGTACTTC
>TRBV15|NA|NA|TRBJ1-1
CATSRDLLDRGSEAFF
TGTGCCACCAGCAGAGATCTATTAGACCGGGGATCTGAAGCTTTCTTT
>TRBV11-2|NA|TRBD2|TRBJ2-5
CASSLVAGVQETQYF
TGTGCCAGCAGCTTAGTAGCGGGAGTCCAAGAGACCCAGTACTTC
>TRBV27|NA|NA|TRBJ1-2
CASGQNRVERPRNYGYTF
TGTGCCAGCGGGCAAAACAGGGTTGAACGCCCGCGTAACTATGGCTACACCTTC
>TRBV6-6|NA|NA|TRBJ2-1
CASGASEQFF
TGTGCCAGCGGGGCTAGTGAGCAGTTCTTC
>TRBV19|NA|NA|TRBJ2-5
CASSLGAQETQYF
TGTGCCAGTAGTCTTGGGGCCCAGGAGACCCAGTACTTC
>TRBV14|once|NA|TRBJ1-1
CASSQDRYTEAFF
TGTGCCAGCAGCCAGGACAGATACACTGAAGCTTTCTTT
>TRBV7-3|NA|NA|TRBJ1-1
CASSPTGVTNTEAFF
TGTGCCAGCAGCCCGACGGGGGTAACGAACACTGAAGCTTTCTTT
>TRBV27|NA|NA|TRBJ2-5
CASSSLYQETQYF
TGTGCCAGCAGTTCCCTGTACCAAGAGACCCAGTACTTC
>TRBV28|NA|NA|TRBJ1-2
CASSYTGGYTF
TGTGCCAGCAGTTATACAGGGGGCTACACCTTC
>TRBV27|NA|NA|TRBJ1-1
CASKNSLNTEAFF
TGTGCCAGCAAGAACTCCTTGAACACTGAAGCTTTCTTT
>TRBV5-1|NA|NA|TRBJ2-5
CASSPQGETQYF
TGCGCCAGCAGCCCCCAGGGGGAGACCCAGTACTTC
>TRBV19|NA|TRBD2|TRBJ2-7
CASSSHLAGTTYEQYF
TGTGCCAGTAGTTCACACCTAGCGGGAACAACCTACGAGCAGTACTTC
>TRBV13|NA|TRBD1|TRBJ2-5
CASSLGQGDQETQYF
TGTGCCAGCAGCTTGGGACAGGGGGACCAAGAGACCCAGTACTTC
>TRBV4-1|NA|TRBD1|TRBJ2-4
CASSQDQSGQGAWGAKNIQYF
TGCGCCAGCAGCCAAGATCAATCGGGACAGGGGGCCTGGGGGGCCAAAAACATTCAGTACTTC
>TRBV11-1|NA|TRBD2|TRBJ2-1
CASRAQWRGGGNEQFF
TGTGCCAGCAGGGCACAGTGGCGGGGGGGCGGGAATGAGCAGTTCTTC
>TRBV19|NA|NA|TRBJ1-5
CASSIYREVSNQPQHF
TGTGCCAGTAGTATCTACAGAGAAGTTAGCAATCAGCCCCAGCATTTT
>TRBV10-3|NA|NA|TRBJ1-2
CAISVRSNYGYTF
TGTGCCATCAGTGTCCGTTCTAACTATGGCTACACCTTC
>TRBV2|NA|NA|TRBJ2-7
CASEQVSYEQYF
TGTGCCAGCGAACAGGTCTCCTACGAGCAGTACTTC
>TRBV11-2|NA|TRBD1|TRBJ2-7
CASSRTGQGPYEQYF
TGTGCCAGCAGCCGAACCGGACAGGGACCTTACGAGCAGTACTTC
>TRBV6-5|NA|NA|TRBJ2-7
CASSYIAVGYEQYF
TGTGCCAGCAGTTACATAGCGGTTGGCTACGAGCAGTACTTC
>TRBV18|NA|TRBD2|TRBJ2-5
CASSPPTGTSGYQETQYF
TGTGCCAGCTCACCCCCGACCGGGACTAGCGGGTACCAAGAGACCCAGTACTTC
>TRBV27|NA|TRBD2|TRBJ2-1
CASEVGEGPYNEQFF
TGTGCCAGCGAAGTGGGGGAGGGCCCATACAATGAGCAGTTCTTC
>TRBV6-5|few|TRBD1|TRBJ2-1
CASRTGGSYNEQFF
TGTGCCAGCAGGACAGGGGGTTCCTACAATGAGCAGTTCTTC
>TRBV5-4|NA|TRBD1|TRBJ1-4
CASSPATGAREKLFF
TGTGCCAGCAGCCCGGCGACAGGGGCGAGGGAAAAACTGTTTTTT
>TRBV7-2|NA|TRBD2|TRBJ2-7
CASSLTSGSYEQYF
TGTGCCAGCAGCCTGACTAGCGGGAGTTACGAGCAGTACTTC
>TRBV28|NA|TRBD1|TRBJ2-6
CASSGQGAGANVLTF
TGTGCCAGCAGTGGACAGGGGGCTGGGGCCAACGTCCTGACTTTC
>TRBV5-1|NA|NA|TRBJ1-1
CASSLDPGGAGTEAFF
TGCGCCAGCAGCTTGGACCCCGGGGGGGCGGGCACTGAAGCTTTCTTT
>TRBV5-4|NA|TRBD2|TRBJ2-5
CASSQDGGDQYF
TGTGCCAGCAGCCAAGACGGGGGGGACCAGTACTTC
>TRBV15|NA|TRBD1|TRBJ1-1
CATSRDETGMNTEAFF
TGTGCCACCAGCAGAGACGAGACAGGGATGAACACTGAAGCTTTCTTT
>TRBV10-3|NA|NA|TRBJ1-2
CAISESSQGNGYTF
TGTGCCATCAGTGAGTCGAGTCAGGGTAATGGCTACACCTTC
>TRBV7-9|NA|NA|TRBJ1-2
CASSFLGDYGYTF
TGTGCCAGCAGCTTCCTAGGGGACTATGGCTACACCTTC
>TRBV4-1|once|NA|TRBJ2-5
CASSPTSVGETQYF
TGCGCCAGCAGCCCGACTAGTGTCGGAGAGACCCAGTACTTC
>TRBV30|NA|NA|TRBJ2-1
CAWDAGGNEQFF
TGTGCCTGGGACGCCGGCGGGAATGAGCAGTTCTTC
>TRBV5-1|NA|NA|TRBJ2-7
CASFRDTKTSYSYEQYF
TGCGCCAGCTTCCGGGACACTAAGACGTCCTACTCCTACGAGCAGTACTTC
>TRBV10-2|NA|NA|TRBJ1-5
CASRRGGIQPQHF
TGCGCCAGCAGAAGGGGGGGGATCCAGCCCCAGCATTTT
>TRBV9|NA|NA|TRBJ2-5
CASSVSDGQTQETQYF
TGTGCCAGCAGCGTATCCGACGGACAAACACAAGAGACCCAGTACTTC